The present entry profiles one TCR beta chain with its context. HTBI primers from iRepertoire and Arm-PCR of CDR3 regions yielded the TCR beta libraries. Via MiXCR, TCRdb re-called the multiplex PCR reads, giving one row per CDR3 protein. The repertoire consists of about 620,000 distinct CDR3 sequences, with 15% to 20% occurring once and the leading ten covering approximately 18%. The CDR3 loop spans 13 amino acids. The ends were cut back, 1 base at V and 6 bases at J, with 12 bases in the middle. Germline V gives CDR1 GTSNPN, CDR2 SVGIG (reference sequence). The sample is drawn from a study of regulatory T cells in long-lasting Graves disease. Time point given: newly diagnosed GD, antithyroid drugs for less than 3 months. PBMC RNA was the source of the TCR library. The sample also formed part of further work on T cells in Graves' hyperthyroidism and ophthalmopathy. From that study: Over 18 months, lack of ophthalmopathy progression marked Graves' hyperthyroidism as stable. Newly diagnosed patients aged 18 to 65 had hyperthyroidism of under 2 months' duration.

This TCR came from a woman in her twenties or thirties with Graves disease. J is TRBJ1-2 and V is TRBV30; tentatively, D is TRBD1 (6 bases). Here the sequenced sample was peripheral blood mononuclear cells (PBMCs), taken at new diagnosis, from a patient treated with antithyroid drugs. CDR3 in DNA: TGTGCCTGGAGTGCGACAGGCAACGATGGCTACACCTTC. This gives the protein CAWSATGNDGYTF.